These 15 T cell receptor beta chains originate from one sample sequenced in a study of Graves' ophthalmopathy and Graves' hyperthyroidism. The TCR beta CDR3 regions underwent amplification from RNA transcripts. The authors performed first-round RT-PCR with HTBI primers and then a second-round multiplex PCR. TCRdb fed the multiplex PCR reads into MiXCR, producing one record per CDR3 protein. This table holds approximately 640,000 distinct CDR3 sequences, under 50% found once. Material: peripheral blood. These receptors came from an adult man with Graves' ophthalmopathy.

This chain's CDR3 is CASSIEDLPAGELFF. For the CDR3, the DNA is TGTGCCAGCAGCATAGAGGACTTACCAGCCGGGGAGCTGTTTTTT. This sequence joins TRBV7-9 and TRBJ2-2; tentatively, D is TRBD2 (5 bases). The CDR3 has 15 amino acids. V was pared by 5 bases and J by 6 bases, with 16 bases between. Germline lookup yields CDR1 SEHNR and CDR2 FQNEAQ (reference sequence).

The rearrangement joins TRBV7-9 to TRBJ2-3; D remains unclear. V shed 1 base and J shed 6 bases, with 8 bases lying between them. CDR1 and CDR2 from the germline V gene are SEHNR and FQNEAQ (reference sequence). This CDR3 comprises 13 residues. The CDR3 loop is CASSLVPQDTQYF. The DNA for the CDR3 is TGTGCCAGCAGCTTAGTCCCCCAGGATACGCAGTATTTT.

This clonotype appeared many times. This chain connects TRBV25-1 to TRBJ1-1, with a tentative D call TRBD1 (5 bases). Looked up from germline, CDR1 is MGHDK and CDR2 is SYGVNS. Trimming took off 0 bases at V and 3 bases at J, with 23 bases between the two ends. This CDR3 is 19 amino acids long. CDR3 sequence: CASSEYFLDSVGLDTEAFF. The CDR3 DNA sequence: TGTGCCAGCAGTGAATATTTTCTTGACTCGGTGGGACTCGACACTGAAGCTTTCTTT.

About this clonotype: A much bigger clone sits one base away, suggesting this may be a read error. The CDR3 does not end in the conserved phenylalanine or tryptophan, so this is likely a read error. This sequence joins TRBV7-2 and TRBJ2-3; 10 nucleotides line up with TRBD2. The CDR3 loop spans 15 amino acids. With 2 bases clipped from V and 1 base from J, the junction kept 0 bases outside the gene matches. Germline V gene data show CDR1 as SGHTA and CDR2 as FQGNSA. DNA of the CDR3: TGTGCCAGCAGCTTACTAGCGGGGGGCACAGATACGCAGTATTGT. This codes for CASSLLAGGTDTQYC.

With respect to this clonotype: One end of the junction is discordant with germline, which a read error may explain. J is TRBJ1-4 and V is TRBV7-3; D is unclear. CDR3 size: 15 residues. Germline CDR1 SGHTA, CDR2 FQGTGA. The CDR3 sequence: CASSQEGGNNEKLFF. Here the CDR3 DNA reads TGCGCCAGCAGCCAAGAAGGCGGAAATAATGAAAAACTGTTTTTT.

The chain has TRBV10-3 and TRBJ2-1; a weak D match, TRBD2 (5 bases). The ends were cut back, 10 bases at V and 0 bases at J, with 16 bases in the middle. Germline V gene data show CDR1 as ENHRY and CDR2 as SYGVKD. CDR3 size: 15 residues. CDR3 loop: CATWSAANSYNEQFF. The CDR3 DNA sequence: TGTGCCACCTGGTCAGCGGCGAACTCCTACAATGAGCAGTTCTTC.

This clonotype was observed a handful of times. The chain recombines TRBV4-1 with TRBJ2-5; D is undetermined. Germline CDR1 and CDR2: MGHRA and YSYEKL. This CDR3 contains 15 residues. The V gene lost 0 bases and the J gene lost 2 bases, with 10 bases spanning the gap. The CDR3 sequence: CASSQDWRLQETQYF. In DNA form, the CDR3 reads TGCGCCAGCAGCCAAGATTGGCGTTTACAAGAGACCCAGTACTTC.

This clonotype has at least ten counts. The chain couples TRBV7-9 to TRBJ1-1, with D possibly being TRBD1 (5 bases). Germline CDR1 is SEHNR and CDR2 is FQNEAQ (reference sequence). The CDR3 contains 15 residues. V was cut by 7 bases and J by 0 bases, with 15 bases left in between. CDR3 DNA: TGTGCCAGCACACCAGGAGTGGGGGTGAACACTGAAGCTTTCTTT. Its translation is CASTPGVGVNTEAFF.

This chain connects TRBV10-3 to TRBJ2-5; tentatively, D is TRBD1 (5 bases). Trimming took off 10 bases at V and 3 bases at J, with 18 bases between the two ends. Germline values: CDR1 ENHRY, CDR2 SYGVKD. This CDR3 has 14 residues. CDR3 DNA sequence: TGTGCCAGTGCTAGAAAGGGGATCGAAGAGACCCAGTACTTC. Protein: CASARKGIEETQYF.

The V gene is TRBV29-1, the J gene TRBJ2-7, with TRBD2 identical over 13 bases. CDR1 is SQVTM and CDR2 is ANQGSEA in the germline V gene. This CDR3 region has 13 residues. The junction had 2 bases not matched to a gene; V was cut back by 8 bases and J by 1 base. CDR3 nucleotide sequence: TGCAGCCTGGGACTAGCGGGATCCTACGAGCAGTACTTC. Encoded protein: CSLGLAGSYEQYF.

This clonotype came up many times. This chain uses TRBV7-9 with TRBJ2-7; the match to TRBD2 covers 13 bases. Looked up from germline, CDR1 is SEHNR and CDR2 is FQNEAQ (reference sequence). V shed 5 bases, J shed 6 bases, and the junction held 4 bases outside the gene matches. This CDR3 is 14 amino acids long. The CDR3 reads CASSLRTSGSEQYF. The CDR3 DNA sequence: TGTGCCAGCAGCCTTAGGACTAGCGGGAGCGAGCAGTACTTC.

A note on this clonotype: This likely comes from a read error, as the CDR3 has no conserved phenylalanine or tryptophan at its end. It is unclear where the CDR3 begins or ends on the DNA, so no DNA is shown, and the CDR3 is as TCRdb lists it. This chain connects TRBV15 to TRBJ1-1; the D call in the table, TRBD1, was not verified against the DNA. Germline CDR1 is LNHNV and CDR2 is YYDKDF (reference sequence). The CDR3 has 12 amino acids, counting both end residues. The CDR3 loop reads CATSRRTGGLYS.

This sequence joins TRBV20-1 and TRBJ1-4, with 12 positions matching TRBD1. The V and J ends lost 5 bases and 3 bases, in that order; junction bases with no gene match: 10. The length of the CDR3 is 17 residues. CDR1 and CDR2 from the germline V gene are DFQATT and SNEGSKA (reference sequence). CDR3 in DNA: TGCAGTGCTGGGGCCGGGACAGGGGGCGCAGCTAATGAAAAACTGTTTTTT. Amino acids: CSAGAGTGGAANEKLFF.

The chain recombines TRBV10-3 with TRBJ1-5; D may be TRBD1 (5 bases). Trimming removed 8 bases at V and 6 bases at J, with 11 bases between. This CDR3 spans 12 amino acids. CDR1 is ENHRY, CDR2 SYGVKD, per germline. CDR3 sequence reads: CAIGRDGQPQHF. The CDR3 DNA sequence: TGTGCCATCGGGCGGGACGGTCAGCCCCAGCATTTT.

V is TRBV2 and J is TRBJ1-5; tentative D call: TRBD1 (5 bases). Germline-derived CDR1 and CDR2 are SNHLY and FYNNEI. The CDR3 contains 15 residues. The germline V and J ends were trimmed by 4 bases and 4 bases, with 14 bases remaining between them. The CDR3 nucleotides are TGTGCCAGCAGTGCGGCGGGACGACGGAATCAGCCCCAGCATTTT. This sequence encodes CASSAAGRRNQPQHF.